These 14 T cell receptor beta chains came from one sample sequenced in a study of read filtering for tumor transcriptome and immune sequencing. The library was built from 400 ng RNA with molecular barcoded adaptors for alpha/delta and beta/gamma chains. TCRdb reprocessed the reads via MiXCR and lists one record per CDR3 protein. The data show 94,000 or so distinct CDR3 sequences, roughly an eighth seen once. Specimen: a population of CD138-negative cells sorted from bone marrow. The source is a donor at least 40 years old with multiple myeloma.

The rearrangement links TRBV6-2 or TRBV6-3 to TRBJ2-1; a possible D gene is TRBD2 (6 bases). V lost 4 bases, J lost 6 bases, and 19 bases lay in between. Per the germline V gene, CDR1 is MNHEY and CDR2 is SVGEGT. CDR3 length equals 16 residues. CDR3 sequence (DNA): TGTGCCAGCAGTTTGCGCGGGACCCTGGGGTTCAATGAGCAGTTCTTC. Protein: CASSLRGTLGFNEQFF.

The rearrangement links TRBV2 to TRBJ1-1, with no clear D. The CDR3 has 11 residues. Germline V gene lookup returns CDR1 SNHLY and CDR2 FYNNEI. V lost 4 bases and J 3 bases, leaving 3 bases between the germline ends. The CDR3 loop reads CASSGHTEAFF. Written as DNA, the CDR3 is TGTGCCAGCAGTGGTCACACTGAAGCTTTCTTT.

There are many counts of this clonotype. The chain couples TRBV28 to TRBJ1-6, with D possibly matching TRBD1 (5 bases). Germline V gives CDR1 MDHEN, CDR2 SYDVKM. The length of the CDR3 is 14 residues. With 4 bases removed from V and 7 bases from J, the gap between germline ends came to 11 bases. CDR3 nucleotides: TGTGCCAGCAGTTCAGGAGGGGAGAATTCACCCCTCCACTTT. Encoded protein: CASSSGGENSPLHF.

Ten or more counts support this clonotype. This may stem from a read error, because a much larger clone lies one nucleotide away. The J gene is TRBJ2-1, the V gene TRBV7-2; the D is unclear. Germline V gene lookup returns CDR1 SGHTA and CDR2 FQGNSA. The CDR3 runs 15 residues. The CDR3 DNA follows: TGTGCCAGCAGCAAAGAACCGGGCTCCTACAATGGGCAGTTCTTC. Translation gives CASSKEPGSYNGQFF.

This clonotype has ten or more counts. Written as DNA, the CDR3 is TGCGCCAGCAGCTTGGGGGCGGCGGGTACTTACAATGAGCAGTTCTTC. Translating it yields CASSLGAAGTYNEQFF. This sequence joins TRBV5-1 and TRBJ2-1; D is perhaps TRBD2 (5 bases). Per the germline V gene, CDR1 is SGHRS and CDR2 is YFSETQ. The length of the CDR3 is 16 residues. The V and J ends lost 0 bases and 4 bases respectively, with 14 bases between them.

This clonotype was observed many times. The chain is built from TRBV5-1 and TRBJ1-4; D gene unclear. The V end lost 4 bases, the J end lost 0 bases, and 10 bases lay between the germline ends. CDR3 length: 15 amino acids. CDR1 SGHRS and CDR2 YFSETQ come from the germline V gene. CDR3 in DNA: TGCGCCAGCAGCCCGACCGGGACAACTAATGAAAAACTGTTTTTT. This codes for CASSPTGTTNEKLFF.

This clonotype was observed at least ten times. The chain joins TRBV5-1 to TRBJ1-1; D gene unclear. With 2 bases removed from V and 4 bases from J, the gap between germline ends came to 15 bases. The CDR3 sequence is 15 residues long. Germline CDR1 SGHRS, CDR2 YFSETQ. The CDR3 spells CASSLSQVASTEAFF. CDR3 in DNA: TGCGCCAGCAGCTTATCCCAAGTCGCATCCACTGAAGCTTTCTTT.

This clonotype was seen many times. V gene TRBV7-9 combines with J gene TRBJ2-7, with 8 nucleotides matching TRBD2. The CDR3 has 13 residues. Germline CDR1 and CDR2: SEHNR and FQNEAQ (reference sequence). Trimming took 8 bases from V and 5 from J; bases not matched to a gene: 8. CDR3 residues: CASRSGSRHEQYF. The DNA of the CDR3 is TGTGCCAGCCGAAGCGGGAGTAGGCACGAGCAGTACTTC.

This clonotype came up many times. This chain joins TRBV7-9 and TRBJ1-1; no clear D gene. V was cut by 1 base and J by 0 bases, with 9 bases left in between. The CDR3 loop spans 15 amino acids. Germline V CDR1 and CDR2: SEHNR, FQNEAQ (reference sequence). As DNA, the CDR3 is TGTGCCAGCAGCTTAGGTGACATAATGAACACTGAAGCTTTCTTT. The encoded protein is CASSLGDIMNTEAFF.

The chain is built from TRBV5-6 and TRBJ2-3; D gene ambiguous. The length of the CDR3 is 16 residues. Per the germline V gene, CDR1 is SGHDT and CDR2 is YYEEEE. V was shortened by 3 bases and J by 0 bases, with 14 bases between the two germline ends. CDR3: CASSSLLGGSTDTQYF. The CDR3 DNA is TGTGCCAGCAGCTCCCTCTTGGGCGGTAGCACAGATACGCAGTATTTT.

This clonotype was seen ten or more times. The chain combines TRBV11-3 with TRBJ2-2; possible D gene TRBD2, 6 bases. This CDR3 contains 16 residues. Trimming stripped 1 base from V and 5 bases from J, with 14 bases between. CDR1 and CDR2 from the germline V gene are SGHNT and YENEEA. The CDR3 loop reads CASSLVSGAPTGELFF. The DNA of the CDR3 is TGTGCCAGCAGCTTAGTTTCGGGAGCTCCGACCGGGGAGCTGTTTTTT.

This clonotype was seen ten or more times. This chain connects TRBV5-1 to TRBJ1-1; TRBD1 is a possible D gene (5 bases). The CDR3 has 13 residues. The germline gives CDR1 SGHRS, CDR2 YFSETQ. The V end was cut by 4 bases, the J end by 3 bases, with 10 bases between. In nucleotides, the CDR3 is TGCGCCAGCAGCGTCGCGGGGGACACTGAAGCTTTCTTT. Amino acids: CASSVAGDTEAFF.

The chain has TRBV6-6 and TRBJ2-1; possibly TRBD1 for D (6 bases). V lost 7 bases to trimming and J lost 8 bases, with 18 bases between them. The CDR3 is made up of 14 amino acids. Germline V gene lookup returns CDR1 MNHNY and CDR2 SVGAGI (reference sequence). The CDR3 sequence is CASTSFTGSDEQFF. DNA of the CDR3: TGTGCCAGCACTTCGTTTACAGGGTCCGATGAGCAGTTCTTC.

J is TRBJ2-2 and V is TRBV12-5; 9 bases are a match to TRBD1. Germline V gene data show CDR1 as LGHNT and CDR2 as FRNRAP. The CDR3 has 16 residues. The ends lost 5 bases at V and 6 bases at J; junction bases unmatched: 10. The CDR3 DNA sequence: TGTGCTAGTGGTCCGAGGGGGGACAGGGAGGCCGGGGAGCTGTTTTTT. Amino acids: CASGPRGDREAGELFF.